The present TCR beta chain was sequenced within a study of T cells in women clearing cervical HPV infection listed by TCRdb under 2018. Regarding the study in general: Cases were approximately 25 women with histologically confirmed HPV16-related CIN3 or worse, including a couple of invasive cancers. Case blood was taken at the visit when the lesion was first identified, whereas control blood was taken when infection was no longer detected. Controls were more than 20 women whose single incident HPV16 infection cleared within 12 months without precancer or cancer developing. Nested within Costa Rica's Guanacaste HPV Natural History Study, an exploratory proof-of-principle case-control study compared TCR repertoires across cervical HPV16 outcomes. Cases and controls were matched on age within five years and on year of sample collection. As quality controls, five blinded duplicates were added to each group, bringing the total to roughly 60 samples made up of approximately 50 participants and some ten replicates. Since only a few of the women had HLA typing available, the possibility that HLA type was acting as a confounder could not be ruled out. The parent cohort enrolled roughly 10,000 women aged 18 or older in Guanacaste, Costa Rica, during about 1992 to 1994 and followed them for over six years. Cases had a median age of almost 35 years and controls had a median age of 38, with no significant differences in baseline characteristics. Among cases, blood sampling occurred a median of about 150 days after lesion detection, with an interquartile range of 90 to 200 days. Broader findings and caveats from the paper: Random forest classifiers combining richness and V gene abundances distinguished cases from controls with an estimated AUC of about 0.79. The cross-sectional design could not show whether the associations came before the infection or were a result of it, and neither effector/memory subsets nor HPV-specific T cells were isolated. TRBV6-7 relative abundance was lower in cases than in controls (around 0.11% versus 0.16%; Bonferroni P = 0.0008). Because the number of T cells per sample was unknown, the richness differences could reflect varying T-cell content rather than repertoire biology. Significantly higher TCR repertoire richness was observed in CIN3+ cases than in controls across sequencing depths, whereas no difference in evenness was found.

Using the immunoSEQ assay, multiplex PCR amplified TCR beta CDR3 regions from an average of roughly 1,100 ng of genomic DNA per sample. Primer bias was corrected in the assay by using a complete synthetic TCR repertoire to establish an amplification baseline. The amplicons were sequenced on the Illumina platform. The authors' pipeline ran thus. Sequences were error-corrected by clustering with frequency ratios and a modified nearest-neighbor algorithm and were then analyzed in the immunoSEQ Analyzer with IMGT gene definitions. TCR richness and evenness were averaged over 20 rarefaction repeats at each rarefaction depth, excluding samples with fewer sequences than the depth. Wilcoxon rank sum tests with FDR correction were used to compare V, D and J gene relative abundances between the groups. Blinded duplicates gave an intraclass correlation of around 96% for TCR richness and an average of around 83% across around 70 gene segments. TCRdb provides this immuneACCESS table in a form limited to in-frame rearrangements. Some clones are lacking; in checked studies, under half of them reflect an unresolved V gene, and why the rest are absent is not known. That table is the source of V, J and clone size, and D and trimming were worked out from the DNA. The sample's table covers roughly 38,000 clones. The top ten clones comprise 6.4% of the sample.

Every participant had a single incident cervical HPV16 infection, and prevalent HPV16 infections were excluded. Cervical HPV DNA was detected by MY09/MY11 PCR and genotyped by dot-blot hybridization. Less than 19 mL of heparinized blood was centrifuged, after which the buffy coat was aliquoted, frozen at -30 degrees C, and then stored at -80 degrees C. QIAGEN kits were used to extract genomic DNA from buffy coat specimens. Concerning this clone: The target of this receptor is not known. The read terminates 3 residues ahead of where the CDR3 ends, so the germline J gene completes it.

As encoded in the germline V gene, CDR1 is SGHRS while CDR2 is YFSETQ. The CDR3 runs 15 residues from the cysteine to the phenylalanine. The DNA covers only part of the CDR3, 36 bases in frame from base 1. At the junction V is shortened by 4 bases and J by 4 bases, with 14 bases in between. This chain joins TRBV5-1 to TRBJ2-2; TRBD1 is a possible D gene, resting on 6 matching bases. This sequence originates from a woman between 18 and 70 years old with a cervical HPV16 infection that either progressed to CIN3+ or cleared (not recorded which). Input material: blood buffy coat. The CDR3 sequence is CASSGQGISTGELFF. The DNA read from the CDR3 is TGCGCCAGCAGCGGGCAGGGGATATCCACCGGGGAG.